This entry describes one TCR beta chain. This sample stems from a study of blood T cells in healthy people across ages. Primers used in a second PCR of about 7 to 11 cycles were a sample-barcoded 5' primer and a J-beta primer mix. TCRdb analysed the 5' RACE reads with MiXCR anew, one entry per CDR3 protein. Of hundreds of thousands of distinct CDR3 sequences listed, roughly 41% were seen once; the top ten hold 25% to 35%. The germline CDR1 and CDR2 sequences are MNHEY and SVGEGT. After removal of 7 bases from V and 10 bases from J, the junction contained 9 bases not matched to a gene. This CDR3 has 14 residues.

This clonotype was sampled from a man older than 75 in good health. The specimen was blood. The rearrangement uses TRBV6-2 or TRBV6-3 and TRBJ2-1; 11 nucleotides match TRBD2. The CDR3 DNA reads TGTGCCAGCAACATAGCGGGAGGGCCTCCGGAGCAGTTCTTC. Translated, it gives CASNIAGGPPEQFF.